What follows is one TCR beta chain and its context. Antigen unknown. This record comes from a study of naive and memory T cell subsets. Regarding the study as a whole: RNA-based TCR counts may shift with T cell activation and differentiation.

CD4+ T cell IFNgamma after overnight CMV lysate exposure gave donor CMV status. Cells stained for CD3, CD4, CD8, CD45RA, CD27 and viability were sorted into four CD45RA/CD27 subsets. Both TRBC1 and TRBC2 were covered by a beta constant-region primer of two equimolar oligonucleotides. The ligated cDNA underwent four PCR rounds using SP2 and nested alpha and beta constant-region primers. TCRdb used MiXCR to reprocess the UMI-ligation and nested PCR reads, holding one entry per CDR3 protein. The table lists over 100,000 distinct CDR3 sequences, roughly 32% of them singletons. The CDR3 spans 17 residues. Losses at the gene ends were 4 bases for V and 13 bases for J; bases not matched to a gene: 21. Germline V CDR1 and CDR2: SNHLY, FYNNEI.

This clonotype was sampled from a human donor in good health. This chain links TRBV2 with TRBJ2-1; 8 bases map to TRBD2. The sample was central memory CD4+ T cells from blood. Here the CDR3 DNA reads TGTGCCAGCAGTGCCGGGACGGGGGGCTCTAGCGGGCACGTCCAGTTCTTC. Its translation: CASSAGTGGSSGHVQFF.